This T cell receptor beta chain was recovered during a study of shared clonotypes between healthy human individuals (dated by TCRdb to 2018 to 2021). As for the study more broadly: The cohort included three men and a couple of women between 18 and 49 years of age. Per donor, three plates each were used for CD4 naive and CD4 memory, two for CD8 naive, and one for CD8 memory. Libraries were prepared and TCR repertoires were sequenced by different laboratories using diverse techniques, in order to increase sequencing depth and limit assay-specific biases. To estimate repertoire size and how much clonotypes are shared between individuals, the study performed deep sequencing of blood TCR repertoires from a few healthy adults. Leukapheresis yielded between about 0.8 and 9.5 billion PBMCs per donor.

Healthy HIV-negative adults with no recently reported acute infections or vaccinations were included as donors. All donors were Caucasian adults living in Nashville, Tennessee, USA. CD4+ T cells were enriched by magnetic negative selection; naive cells were then positively selected on CD45RA, and the negative fraction formed the memory subset. Blood was obtained by leukapheresis, after which PBMCs were separated by Ficoll-Histopaque density gradient centrifugation and cryopreserved in liquid nitrogen vapor phase. Analytical flow cytometry was used to check the purity and quantity of each magnetically sorted T cell population. Genomic DNA was isolated from each sorted fraction and quantified by UV absorbance on a Nanodrop 2000c. Using the deep immunoSEQ assay, multiplex PCR amplified TCR CDR3 regions from genomic DNA. Extracted genomic DNA from each cell subset was spread evenly across all wells of several immunoSEQ 96-well plates, with each plate serving as a replicate. For sorted subsets, 150 to 250 ng genomic DNA, equal to tens of thousands of T cell genomes, was loaded into each replicate PCR. Purified libraries were measured with a Qubit 3.0 fluorometer, size-checked on a Bioanalyzer 2100, and measured again with the KAPA Library Quantification kit. Every immunoSEQ 96-well plate was sequenced on a separate single-read 150-cycle Illumina NextSeq 550 flow cell. The published analysis was carried out like this. The immunoSEQ output contained only junctional sequences without quality scores, so filtering could not match that applied to full-length reads. Sequences were annotated with PyIR, a Python wrapper for IgBLAST v1.9, and V/J genes and CDR3 were assigned using IMGT germline references. Reads with weak V/J assignments (E-value above 1e-6), missing CDR3, stop codons, out-of-frame junctions, or ambiguous translated residues were removed. V3J clonotypes were defined as sequences sharing an identical inferred V gene, J gene, and CDR3 amino acid sequence. Percentage overlap between repertoires was calculated by dividing the number of shared unique clonotypes by the size of the smaller repertoire. Repertoire richness was assessed with RTK rarefaction, the Chao1 estimator, and Recon v2.1 estimates of unobserved clonotypes. Generation probabilities for all TCRbeta clonotypes obtained by the gDNA method from a handful of donors were computed using OLGA. TCRdb limited this immuneACCESS table to in-frame rearrangements with V and J called. A share of clones is missing; checked studies link under half to unresolved V genes, and the rest is unexplained. Clone size and V and J calls were adopted from that table, with D and trimming inferred from the DNA. The table for this sample lists millions of clones; 85% to 95% of them were counted only once. The ten largest clonotypes hold 0.39% of the sample.

On the study overall, not on this receptor specifically: Clonotypes shared by all four sorted-subset donors showed higher generation probabilities than non-shared clonotypes. Sampling was limited to blood, and TCR repertoires in tissue likely differ from TCR repertoires in blood. The genetic and exposure-history diversity represented was limited by the small number of donors. Even with the large sequencing depth, rarefaction of the sorted-subset datasets indicated that sequencing was incomplete. Naive subsets generally had larger estimated clonotype richness than memory subsets. Based on pairwise subsampling, the degree of clonotype sharing among donors was expected to be affected by sequencing depth. When a handful of donors were compared, the shared fraction of clonotypes was 5% to 6.5% for naive CD4, about 4% for naive CD8, roughly 2.3% for memory CD4, and roughly 0.4% for memory CD8.

CDR1 and CDR2, looked up from the germline V gene (reference sequence), are MNHNY and SVGAGI. V is cut by 0 bases and J by 1 base, and the space between the germline ends is 6 bases. From its cysteine to its phenylalanine, the CDR3 spans 14 amino acids. The CDR3 DNA has 42 bases and is translated from base 1. With regard to this clone: This receptor's antigen is unknown. No much larger clonotype is one base removed from it; base qualities were not supplied. The same CDR3 arises from other DNA sequences in this sample as well.

The receptor's source is a man between 18 and 35 years old in good health. Some clones in this sample may be carry-over from other donors' samples. The sequencing input was naive CD4+ T cells from PBMCs. In light of the paper, this sample's cell subset or site label describes: CD45RA+ positively selected. The chain uses TRBV6-6 and TRBJ1-1; the D gene lacks a confident call. In nucleotide form, the sequence is TGTGCCAGCAGTTACTCCACAGAGAACACTGAAGCTTTCTTT. Its product reads: CASSYSTENTEAFF.